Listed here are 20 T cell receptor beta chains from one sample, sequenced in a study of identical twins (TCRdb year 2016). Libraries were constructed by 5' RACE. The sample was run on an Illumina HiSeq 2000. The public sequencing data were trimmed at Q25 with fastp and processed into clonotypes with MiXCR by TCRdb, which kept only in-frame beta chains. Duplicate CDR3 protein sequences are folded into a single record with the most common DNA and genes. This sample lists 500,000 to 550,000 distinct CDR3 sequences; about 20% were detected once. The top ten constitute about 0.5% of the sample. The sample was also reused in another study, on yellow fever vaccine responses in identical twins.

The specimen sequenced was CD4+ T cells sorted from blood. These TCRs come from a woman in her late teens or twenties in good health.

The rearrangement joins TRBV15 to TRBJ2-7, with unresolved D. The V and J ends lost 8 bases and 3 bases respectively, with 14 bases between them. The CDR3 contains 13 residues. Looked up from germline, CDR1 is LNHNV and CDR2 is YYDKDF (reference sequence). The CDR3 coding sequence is TGTGCCACCGCGCGAGACATTCTCTACGAGCAGTACTTC. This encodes CATARDILYEQYF.

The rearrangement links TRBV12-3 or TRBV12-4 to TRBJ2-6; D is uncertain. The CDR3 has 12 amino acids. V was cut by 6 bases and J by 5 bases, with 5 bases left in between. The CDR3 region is CASSLWANVLTF. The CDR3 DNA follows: TGTGCCAGCAGCTTGTGGGCCAACGTCCTGACTTTC.

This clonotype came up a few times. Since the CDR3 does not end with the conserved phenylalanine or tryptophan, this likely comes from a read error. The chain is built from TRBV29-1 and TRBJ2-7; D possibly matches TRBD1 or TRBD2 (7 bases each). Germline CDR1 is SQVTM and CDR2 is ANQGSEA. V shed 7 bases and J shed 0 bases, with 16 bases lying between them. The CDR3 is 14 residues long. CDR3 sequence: CSGGGGLSSYEQYS. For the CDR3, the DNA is TGCAGCGGGGGAGGGGGCCTAAGCTCCTACGAGCAGTACTCC.

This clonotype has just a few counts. CDR3 DNA sequence: TGTGCCAGCAGCCCGCGGCGGCCTGAAGCTTTCTTT. Its translation: CASSPRRPEAFF. The gene calls are TRBV11-2 and TRBJ1-1; D ambiguous. This CDR3 is 12 amino acids long. V lost 5 bases and J 6 bases, leaving 10 bases between the germline ends. CDR1 SGHAT and CDR2 FQNNGV come from the germline V gene.

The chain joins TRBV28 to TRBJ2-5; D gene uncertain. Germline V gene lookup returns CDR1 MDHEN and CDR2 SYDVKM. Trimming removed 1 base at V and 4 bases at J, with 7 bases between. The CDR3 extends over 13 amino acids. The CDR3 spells CASSLFAIETQYF. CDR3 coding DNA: TGTGCCAGCAGTTTATTTGCCATAGAGACCCAGTACTTC.

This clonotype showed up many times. CDR3 sequence: CASSTRLAGPYNEQFF. CDR3 nucleotide sequence: TGTGCCAGCAGTACTAGACTAGCGGGACCCTACAATGAGCAGTTCTTC. The chain recombines TRBV6-5 with TRBJ2-1, with 11 bases identical to TRBD2. This CDR3 comprises 16 residues. CDR1 and CDR2 from the germline V gene are MNHEY and SVGAGI. With V trimmed by 5 bases and J by 2 bases, 5 bases remained unmatched.

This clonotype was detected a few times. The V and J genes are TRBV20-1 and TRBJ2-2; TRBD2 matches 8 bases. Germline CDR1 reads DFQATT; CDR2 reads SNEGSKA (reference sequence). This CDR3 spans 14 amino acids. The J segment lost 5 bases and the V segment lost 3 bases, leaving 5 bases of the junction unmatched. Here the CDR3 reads CSASAGRGTGELFF. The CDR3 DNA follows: TGCAGTGCTAGCGCCGGGAGGGGGACCGGGGAGCTGTTTTTT.

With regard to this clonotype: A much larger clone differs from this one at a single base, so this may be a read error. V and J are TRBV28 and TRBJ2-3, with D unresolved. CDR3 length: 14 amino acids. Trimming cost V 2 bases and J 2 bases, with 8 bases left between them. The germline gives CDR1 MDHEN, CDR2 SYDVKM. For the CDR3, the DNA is TGTGCCAGCAGTTTAGGGATCAACACAGATACGCAGTATTTT. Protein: CASSLGINTDTQYF.

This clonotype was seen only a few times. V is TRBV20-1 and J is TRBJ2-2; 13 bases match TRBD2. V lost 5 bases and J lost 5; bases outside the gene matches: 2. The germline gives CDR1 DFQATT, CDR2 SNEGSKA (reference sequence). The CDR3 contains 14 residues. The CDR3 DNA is TGCAGTGCTGAGGGACTAGCGGGAACCGGGGAGCTGTTTTTT. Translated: CSAEGLAGTGELFF.

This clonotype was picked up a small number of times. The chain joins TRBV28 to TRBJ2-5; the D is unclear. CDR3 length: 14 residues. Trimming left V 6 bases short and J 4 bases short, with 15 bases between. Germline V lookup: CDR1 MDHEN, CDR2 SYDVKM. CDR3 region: CASSGPPRVETQYF. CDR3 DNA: TGTGCCAGCAGCGGACCCCCCAGAGTAGAGACCCAGTACTTC.

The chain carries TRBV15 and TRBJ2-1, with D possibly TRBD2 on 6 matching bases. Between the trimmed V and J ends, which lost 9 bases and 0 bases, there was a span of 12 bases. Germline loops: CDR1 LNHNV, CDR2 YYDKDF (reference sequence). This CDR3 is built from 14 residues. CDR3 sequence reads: CATGTSSSYNEQFF. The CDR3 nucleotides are TGTGCCACAGGGACTTCCTCCTCCTACAATGAGCAGTTCTTC.

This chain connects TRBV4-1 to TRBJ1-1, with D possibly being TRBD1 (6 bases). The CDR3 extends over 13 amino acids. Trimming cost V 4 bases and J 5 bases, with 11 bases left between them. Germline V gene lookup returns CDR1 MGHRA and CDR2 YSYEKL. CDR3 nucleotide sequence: TGCGCCAGCAGCCTGCCTACAGGGACTGAAGCTTTCTTT. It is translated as CASSLPTGTEAFF.

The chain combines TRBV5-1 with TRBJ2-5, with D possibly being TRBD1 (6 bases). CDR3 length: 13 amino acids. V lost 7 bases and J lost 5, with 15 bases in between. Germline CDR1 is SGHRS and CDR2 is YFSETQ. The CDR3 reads CASFHGQSETQYF. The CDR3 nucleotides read TGCGCCAGCTTTCACGGACAGTCTGAGACCCAGTACTTC.

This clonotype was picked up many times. The CDR3 bases are TGTGCCAGCAGTTCTTCTAGCGGGAACAAAAACATTCAGTACTTC. Amino acids: CASSSSSGNKNIQYF. This sequence joins TRBV28 and TRBJ2-4; 9 bases match TRBD2. CDR3 size: 15 residues. V lost 4 bases to trimming and J lost 3 bases; unmatched junction nucleotides: 4. The germline V gene has CDR1 MDHEN and CDR2 SYDVKM. Variable domain in full (rest from reference TRBV28 and TRBJ2-4): DVKVTQSSRYLVKRTGEKVFLECVQDMDHENMFWYRQDPGLGLRLIYFSYDVKMKEKGDIPEGYSVSREKKERFSLILESASTNQTSMYLCASSSSSGNKNIQYFGAGTRLSVL.

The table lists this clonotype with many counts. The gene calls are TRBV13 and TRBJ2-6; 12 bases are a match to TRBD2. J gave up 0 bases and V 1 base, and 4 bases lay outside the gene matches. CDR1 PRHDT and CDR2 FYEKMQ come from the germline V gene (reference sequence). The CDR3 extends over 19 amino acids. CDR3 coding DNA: TGTGCCAGCAGCTTAGTGAGACTAGCGGGAGTCTCTGGGGCCAACGTCCTGACTTTC. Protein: CASSLVRLAGVSGANVLTF.

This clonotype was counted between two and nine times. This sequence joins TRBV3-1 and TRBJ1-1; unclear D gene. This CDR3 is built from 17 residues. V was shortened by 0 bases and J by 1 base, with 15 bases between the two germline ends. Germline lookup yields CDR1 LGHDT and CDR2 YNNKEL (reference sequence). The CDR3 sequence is CASSQDREGDPNTEAFF. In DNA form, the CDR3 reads TGTGCCAGCAGCCAAGACCGGGAGGGCGACCCGAACACTGAAGCTTTCTTT.

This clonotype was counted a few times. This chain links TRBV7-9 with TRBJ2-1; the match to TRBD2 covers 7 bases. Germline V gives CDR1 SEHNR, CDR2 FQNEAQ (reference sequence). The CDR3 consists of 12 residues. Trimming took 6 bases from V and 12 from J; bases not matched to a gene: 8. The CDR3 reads CASRWGGVRQFF. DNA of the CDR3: TGTGCCAGCAGATGGGGGGGGGTAAGGCAGTTCTTC.

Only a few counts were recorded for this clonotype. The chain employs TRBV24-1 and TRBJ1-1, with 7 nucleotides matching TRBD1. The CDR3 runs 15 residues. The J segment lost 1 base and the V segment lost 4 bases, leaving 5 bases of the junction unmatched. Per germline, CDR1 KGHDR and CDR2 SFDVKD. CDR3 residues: CATSDGDRANTEAFF. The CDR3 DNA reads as TGTGCCACCAGTGACGGAGACAGGGCGAACACTGAAGCTTTCTTT.

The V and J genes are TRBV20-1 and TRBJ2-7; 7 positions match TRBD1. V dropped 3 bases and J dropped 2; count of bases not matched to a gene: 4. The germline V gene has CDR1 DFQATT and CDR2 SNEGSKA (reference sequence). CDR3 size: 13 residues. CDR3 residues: CSARRGTAYEQYF. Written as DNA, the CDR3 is TGCAGTGCTAGGAGGGGGACAGCCTACGAGCAGTACTTC.

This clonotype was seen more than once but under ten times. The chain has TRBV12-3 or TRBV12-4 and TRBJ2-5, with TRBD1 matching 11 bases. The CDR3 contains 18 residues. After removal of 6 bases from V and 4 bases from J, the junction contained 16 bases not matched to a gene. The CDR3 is CASSRSRPGQGAGETQYF. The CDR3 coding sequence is TGTGCCAGCAGCCGCTCGCGCCCCGGACAGGGGGCTGGAGAGACCCAGTACTTC.